This TCR beta chain was recorded in a study of shared clonotypes between healthy human individuals. This clone appeared a single time. The DNA input per sorted-subset replicate PCR was about 190 ng, corresponding to 30,000 or so T cell genomes. Clones were sequenced by immunoSEQ multiplex PCR, and TCRdb holds only the in-frame ones, with some missing. The table has a few million clones, just over 90% seen once. Sequences were obtained from naive CD4+ T cells from PBMCs. Documented subset: CD45RA+ positively selected. This clonotype originated in a man between 18 and 29 years old in good health. Some clones in this sample may be carry-over from other donors' samples.

CDR3 sequence reads: CASSRTGAGTEAFF. CDR3 bases: TGCGCCAGCAGTCGTACGGGGGCTGGGACTGAAGCTTTCTTT. The rearrangement joins TRBV5-1 to TRBJ1-1; tentative D call: TRBD1 (6 bases). This CDR3 region has 14 residues. Trimming left V 5 bases short and J 5 bases short, with 16 bases between. Per the germline V gene, CDR1 is SGHRS and CDR2 is YFSETQ.